These 4 T cell receptor beta chains came from one sample sequenced in a study of blood T cell repertoires in COVID-19. Clones were read by immunoSEQ multiplex PCR, and TCRdb kept only the in-frame ones, dropping some. The sample carries approximately 80,000 clones, approximately 80% recorded once. Sequenced input: peripheral blood. These receptors were obtained from a man aged 80 or over with acute or convalescent COVID-19.

The chain is built from TRBV5-1 and TRBJ1-2; D uncertain. The CDR3 is 14 amino acids. The germline CDR1 and CDR2 sequences are SGHRS and YFSETQ. V dropped 1 base and J dropped 7 bases, with 14 bases sitting between them. The CDR3 region is CASSLLSVSVGYTF. The CDR3 DNA is TGCGCCAGCAGCTTGCTTTCTGTCAGTGTTGGCTACACCTTC.

The V gene is TRBV5-1, the J gene TRBJ2-3; 9 bases line up with TRBD1. With 3 bases clipped from V and 4 bases from J, the junction kept 6 bases outside the gene matches. The CDR3 length is 15 residues. CDR1 SGHRS and CDR2 YFSETQ come from the germline V gene. CDR3 coding DNA: TGCGCCAGCAGCTCCTGGGACAGGGAAGCAGATACGCAGTATTTT. Translation gives CASSSWDREADTQYF. Variable domain in full (rest from reference TRBV5-1 and TRBJ2-3): KAGVTQTPRYLIKTRGQQVTLSCSPISGHRSVSWYQQTPGQGLQFLFEYFSETQRNKGNFPGRFSGRQFSNSRSEMNVSTLELGDSALYLCASSSWDREADTQYFGPGTRLTVL.

On this clone itself: Distinct nucleotide sequences in the sample also encode this CDR3. CDR3 protein: CSVRENTEAFF. Here the CDR3 DNA reads TGCAGCGTGAGGGAGAACACTGAAGCTTTCTTT. The rearrangement uses TRBV29-1 and TRBJ1-1; D gene uncertain. This CDR3 is 11 amino acids long. The V end lost 6 bases, the J end lost 1 base, and 6 bases lay between the germline ends. Germline assignment: CDR1 SQVTM and CDR2 ANQGSEA.

The chain has TRBV7-2 and TRBJ1-1; unclear D gene. Trimming pared 2 bases from V and 6 bases from J, leaving 13 bases between. CDR1 SGHTA and CDR2 FQGNSA come from the germline V gene. CDR3 length: 14 residues. In nucleotides, the CDR3 is TGTGCCAGCAGCTTATCGGGGAGGGTCGCTGAAGCTTTCTTT. This gives the protein CASSLSGRVAEAFF.